This T cell receptor beta chain derives from a study of T-cell reconstitution after alpha-beta-depleted transplantation in children. The table lists this clonotype with many counts. The germline V and J ends were trimmed by 4 bases and 10 bases, with 11 bases remaining between them. There are 12 residues in the CDR3. Unique molecular identifiers were incorporated during preparation of the TCRbeta library. TCRdb fed the PCR reads into MiXCR, producing one record per CDR3 protein. The sample shows 130,000 to 150,000 distinct CDR3 sequences, about 8.8% of them seen only once. The sample consisted of PBMCs, mostly from graft donor cells, taken 180 days after TCRalphabeta/CD19-depleted stem cell transplant. The clonotype comes from a female patient aged 2-10 years who had a stem cell transplant for congenital amegakaryocytic thrombocytopenia, so the T cells may come from the graft donor. This sequence joins TRBV12-3 or TRBV12-4 and TRBJ2-1; TRBD1 might be the D (5 bases). The CDR3 DNA reads as TGTGCCAGCAGTTCCCGACAGTACGAGCAGTTCTTC. It specifies CASSSRQYEQFF.